This T cell receptor beta chain was observed in a study of blood T cell repertoires in COVID-19. Study information: PBMCs, B-cell-depleted T cells, or T cells were the source of the cDNA or gDNA that made up the material.

As handled by the study authors: Amplified reference gene primers provided the basis for estimating nucleated cell counts. TCRdb keeps only in-frame clones here, not all; method: immunoSEQ multiplex PCR. V and J calls and clone size are copied from that table; D and trimming were computed from the DNA. The sample lists some 250,000 clones, roughly 86% occurring once. This CDR3 is built from 14 residues. Germline loops: CDR1 MGHRA, CDR2 YSYEKL. After removal of 4 bases from V and 4 bases from J, the junction contained 2 bases not matched to a gene. Adults between about 18 and 95 years of age took part from 24 US areas.

The chain couples TRBV4-1 to TRBJ1-5; 9 positions agree with TRBD1. Source material: PBMCs or T cells enriched from blood (not recorded which). The receptor comes from a woman in her twenties or thirties with acute COVID-19. The CDR3, as DNA: TGCGCCAGCAGCCGGGACAGGGCAAATCAGCCCCAGCATTTT. Translating it yields CASSRDRANQPQHF.